The 2 T cell receptor beta chains listed next were all sequenced from one sample in a study of cytomegalovirus exposure and HLA in healthy donors. With 60 Vbeta and 13 Jbeta primers, the PCR was carried out. Method: immunoSEQ multiplex PCR; TCRdb's copy keeps in-frame clones and lacks some. The table has about 200,000 clones, roughly three quarters seen once. Sample: PBMCs. These receptors were collected from a woman in her forties or fifties in good health and CMV-seronegative.

In this sample, this clone turned up once. The rearrangement joins TRBV5-5 to TRBJ2-7; 7 bases align to TRBD1. This CDR3 contains 13 residues. Losses at the gene ends were 4 bases for V and 5 bases for J; bases not matched to a gene: 6. Looked up from germline, CDR1 is SGHKS and CDR2 is YYEKEE (reference sequence). CDR3 sequence (DNA): TGTGCCAGCAGCCGGGACAGTTTGGACGAGCAGTACTTC. Encoded protein: CASSRDSLDEQYF.

The V and J genes are TRBV5-5 and TRBJ1-5, with TRBD1 matching 7 bases. Germline lookup yields CDR1 SGHKS and CDR2 YYEKEE (reference sequence). CDR3 length equals 16 residues. V trimming: 3 bases; J trimming: 2 bases; junction bases outside the gene matches: 8. This CDR3 reads CASSSLTGSGNQPQHF. The CDR3 coding sequence is TGTGCCAGCAGCTCCTTGACAGGGTCGGGCAATCAGCCCCAGCATTTT.